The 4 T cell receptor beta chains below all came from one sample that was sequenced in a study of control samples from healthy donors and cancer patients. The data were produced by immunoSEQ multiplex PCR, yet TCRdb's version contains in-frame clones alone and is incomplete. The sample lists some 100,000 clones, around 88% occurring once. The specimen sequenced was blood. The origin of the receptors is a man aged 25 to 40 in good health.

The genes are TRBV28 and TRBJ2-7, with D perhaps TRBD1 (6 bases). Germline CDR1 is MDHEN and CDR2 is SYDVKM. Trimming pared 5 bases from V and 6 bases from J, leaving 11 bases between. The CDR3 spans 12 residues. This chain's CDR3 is CASSLTGFEQYF. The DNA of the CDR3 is TGTGCCAGCAGTCTTACAGGGTTCGAGCAGTACTTC.

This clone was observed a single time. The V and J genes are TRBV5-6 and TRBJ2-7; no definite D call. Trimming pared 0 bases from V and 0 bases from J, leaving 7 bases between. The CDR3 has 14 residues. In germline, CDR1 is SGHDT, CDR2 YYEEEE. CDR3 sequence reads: CASSLVSVSYEQYF. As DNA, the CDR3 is TGTGCCAGCAGCTTGGTATCAGTCTCCTACGAGCAGTACTTC.

CDR3 in DNA: TGCGCCAGCAGTGAGTCATCGGGGAGGGAGACCCAGTACTTC. It specifies CASSESSGRETQYF. The rearrangement joins TRBV10-1 to TRBJ2-5, with D possibly being TRBD2 (6 bases). V lost 0 bases, J lost 5 bases, and 10 bases lay in between. This CDR3 comprises 14 residues. From germline, CDR1 is WNHNN and CDR2 SYGVQD (reference sequence).

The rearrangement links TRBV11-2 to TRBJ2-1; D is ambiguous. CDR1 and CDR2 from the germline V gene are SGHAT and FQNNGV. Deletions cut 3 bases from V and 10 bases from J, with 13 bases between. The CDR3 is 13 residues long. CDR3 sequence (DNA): TGTGCCAGCAGCTTTCTCCCGCAGGAAGAGCAGTTCTTC. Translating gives CASSFLPQEEQFF.